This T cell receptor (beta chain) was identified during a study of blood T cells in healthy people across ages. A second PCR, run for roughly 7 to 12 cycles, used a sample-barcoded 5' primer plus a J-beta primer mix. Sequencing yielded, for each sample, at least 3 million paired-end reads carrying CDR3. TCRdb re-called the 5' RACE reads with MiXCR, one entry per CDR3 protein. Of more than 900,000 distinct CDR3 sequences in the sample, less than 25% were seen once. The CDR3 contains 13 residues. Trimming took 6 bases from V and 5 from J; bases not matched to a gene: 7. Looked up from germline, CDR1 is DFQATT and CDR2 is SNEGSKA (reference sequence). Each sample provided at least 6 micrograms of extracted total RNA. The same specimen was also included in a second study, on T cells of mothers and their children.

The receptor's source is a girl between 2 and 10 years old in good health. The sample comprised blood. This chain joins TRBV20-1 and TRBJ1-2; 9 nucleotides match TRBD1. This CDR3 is CSATPGQGYGYTF. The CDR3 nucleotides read TGCAGTGCCACCCCCGGACAGGGGTATGGCTACACCTTC.